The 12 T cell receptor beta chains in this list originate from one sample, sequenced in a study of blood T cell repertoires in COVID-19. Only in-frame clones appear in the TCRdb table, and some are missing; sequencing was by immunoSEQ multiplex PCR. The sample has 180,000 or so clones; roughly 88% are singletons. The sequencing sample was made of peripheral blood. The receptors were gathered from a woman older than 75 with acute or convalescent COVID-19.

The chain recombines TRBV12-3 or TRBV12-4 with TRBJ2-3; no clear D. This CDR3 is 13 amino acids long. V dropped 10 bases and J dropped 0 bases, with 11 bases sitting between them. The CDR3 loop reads CATKLSSTDTQYF. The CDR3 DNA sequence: TGTGCCACAAAACTGTCTAGCACAGATACGCAGTATTTT.

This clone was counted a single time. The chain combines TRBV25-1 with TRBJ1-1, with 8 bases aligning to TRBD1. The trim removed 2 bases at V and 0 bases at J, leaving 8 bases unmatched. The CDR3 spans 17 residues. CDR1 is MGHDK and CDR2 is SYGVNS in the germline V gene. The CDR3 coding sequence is TGTGCCAGCAGTGAAAGACAGGGGTCTTCAATGAACACTGAAGCTTTCTTT. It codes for CASSERQGSSMNTEAFF.

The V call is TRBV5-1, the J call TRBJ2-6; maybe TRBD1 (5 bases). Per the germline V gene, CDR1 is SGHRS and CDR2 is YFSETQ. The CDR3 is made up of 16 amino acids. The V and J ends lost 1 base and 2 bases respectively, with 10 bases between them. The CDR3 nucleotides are TGCGCCAGCAGCTTGACACAGGCCCCTGGGGCCAACGTCCTGACTTTC. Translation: CASSLTQAPGANVLTF.

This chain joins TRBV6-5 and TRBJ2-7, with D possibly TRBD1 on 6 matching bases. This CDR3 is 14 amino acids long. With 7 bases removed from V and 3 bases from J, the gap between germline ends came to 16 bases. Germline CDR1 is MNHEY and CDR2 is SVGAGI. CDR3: CASILRDTGYEQYF. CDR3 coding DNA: TGTGCCAGCATCCTCCGGGACACCGGCTACGAGCAGTACTTC.

The CDR3 sequence: CASSFGAGGWYEQYF. The CDR3 nucleotides are TGTGCCAGCAGCTTCGGAGCGGGGGGCTGGTACGAGCAGTACTTC. The V and J genes are TRBV5-6 and TRBJ2-7; TRBD2 matches at 9 bases. Germline V gene sequence: CDR1 SGHDT, CDR2 YYEEEE. With 2 bases clipped from V and 4 bases from J, the junction kept 7 bases outside the gene matches. There are 15 residues in the CDR3.

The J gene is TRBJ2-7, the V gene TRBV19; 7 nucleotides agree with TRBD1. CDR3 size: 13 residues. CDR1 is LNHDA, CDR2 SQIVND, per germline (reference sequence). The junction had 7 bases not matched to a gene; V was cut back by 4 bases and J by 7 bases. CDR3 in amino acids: CASSNDRVTEQYF. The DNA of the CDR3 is TGTGCCAGTAGTAACGACAGGGTGACAGAGCAGTACTTC.

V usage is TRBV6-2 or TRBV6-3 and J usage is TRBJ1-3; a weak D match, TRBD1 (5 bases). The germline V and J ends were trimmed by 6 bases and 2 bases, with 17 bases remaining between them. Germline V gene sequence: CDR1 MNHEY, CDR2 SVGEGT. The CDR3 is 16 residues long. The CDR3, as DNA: TGTGCCAGCAGCCTCCCCGGGACTCTCGCTGGAAACACCATATATTTT. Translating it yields CASSLPGTLAGNTIYF.

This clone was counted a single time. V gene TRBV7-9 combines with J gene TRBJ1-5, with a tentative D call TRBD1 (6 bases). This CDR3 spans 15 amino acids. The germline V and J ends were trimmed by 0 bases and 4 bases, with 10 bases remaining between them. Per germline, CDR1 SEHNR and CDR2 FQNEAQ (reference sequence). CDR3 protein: CASSLALQGNQPQHF. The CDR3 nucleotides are TGTGCCAGCAGCTTAGCGTTACAGGGAAATCAGCCCCAGCATTTT.

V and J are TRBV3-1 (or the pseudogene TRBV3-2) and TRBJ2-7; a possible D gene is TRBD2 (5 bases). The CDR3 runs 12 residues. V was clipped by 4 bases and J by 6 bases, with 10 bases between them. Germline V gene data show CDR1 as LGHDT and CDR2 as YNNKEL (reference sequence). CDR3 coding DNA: TGTGCCAGCAGCCTCTCTAGCTCCGAGCAGTACTTC. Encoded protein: CASSLSSSEQYF.

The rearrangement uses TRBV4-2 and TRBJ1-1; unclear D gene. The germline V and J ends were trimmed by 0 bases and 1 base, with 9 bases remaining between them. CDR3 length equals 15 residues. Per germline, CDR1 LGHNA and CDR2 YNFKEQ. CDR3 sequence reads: CASSQELAGNTEAFF. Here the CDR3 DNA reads TGTGCCAGCAGCCAAGAGTTGGCAGGGAACACTGAAGCTTTCTTT.

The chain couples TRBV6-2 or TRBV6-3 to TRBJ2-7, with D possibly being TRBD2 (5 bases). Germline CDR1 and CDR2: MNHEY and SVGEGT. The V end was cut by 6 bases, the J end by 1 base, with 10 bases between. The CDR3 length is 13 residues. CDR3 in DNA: TGTGCCAGCAGCTCCTGGACTTCCTACGAGCAGTACTTC. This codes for CASSSWTSYEQYF.

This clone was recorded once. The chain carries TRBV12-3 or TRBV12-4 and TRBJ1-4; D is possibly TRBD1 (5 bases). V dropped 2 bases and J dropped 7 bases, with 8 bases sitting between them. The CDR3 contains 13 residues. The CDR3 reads CASSLQGAEKLFF. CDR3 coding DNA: TGTGCCAGCAGTTTACAGGGCGCTGAAAAACTGTTTTTT.